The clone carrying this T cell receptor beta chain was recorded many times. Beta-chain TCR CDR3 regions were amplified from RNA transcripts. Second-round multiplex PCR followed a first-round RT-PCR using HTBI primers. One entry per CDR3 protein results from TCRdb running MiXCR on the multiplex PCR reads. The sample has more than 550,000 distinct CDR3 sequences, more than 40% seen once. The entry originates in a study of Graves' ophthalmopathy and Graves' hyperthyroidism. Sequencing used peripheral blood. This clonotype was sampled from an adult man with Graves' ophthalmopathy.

The CDR3 loop reads CASSPDSGYGYTF. Here the CDR3 DNA reads TGTGCCAGCAGCCCGGACAGCGGCTATGGCTACACCTTC. The gene calls are TRBV7-2 and TRBJ1-2, with D tentatively TRBD1 (6 bases). CDR3 size: 13 residues. Germline-derived CDR1 and CDR2 are SGHTA and FQGNSA. Between the trimmed V and J ends, which lost 5 bases and 4 bases, there was a span of 11 bases.